The clone carrying this TCR beta chain has a handful of counts. Its target is not known. This entry is derived from a study of cytomegalovirus exposure and HLA in healthy donors. Overall study findings and caveats: According to reports, the classifier identified cytomegalovirus status with high specificity and sensitivity.

The data were produced by immunoSEQ multiplex PCR, yet TCRdb's version contains in-frame clones alone and is incomplete. The sample contains 200,000 or so clones, around 84% of which appear only once. Sequencing used PBMCs. The TCR originated in a man younger than 30 in good health and CMV-seropositive.

The CDR3 DNA is TGTGCCAGCAGTCGGAACAGGGACACTGAAGCTTTCTTT. It codes for CASSRNRDTEAFF. The chain combines TRBV28 with TRBJ1-1; D is perhaps TRBD1 (6 bases). CDR3 length: 13 residues. The ends were cut back, 5 bases at V and 3 bases at J, with 10 bases in the middle. Germline V CDR1 and CDR2: MDHEN, SYDVKM.